This TCR beta chain was obtained from a study of blood T cell repertoires in COVID-19. The protocol was immunoSEQ multiplex PCR, while the TCRdb copy is restricted to in-frame clones and leaves out a portion. The sample shows 250,000 or so clones, less than 90% of them seen only once. Germline V gene data show CDR1 as KGHSH and CDR2 as LQKENI. V was clipped by 2 bases and J by 5 bases; unmatched bases: 6. CDR3 length: 15 residues. The chain carries TRBV18 and TRBJ2-3; TRBD2 aligns across 8 bases. Source material: peripheral blood. The sequence was obtained from a woman aged 40 to 50 who had recovered from COVID-19. The CDR3 region is CASSPNSGAKDTQYF. The CDR3 nucleotides are TGTGCCAGCTCACCAAATAGCGGGGCTAAAGATACGCAGTATTTT.